One and the same sample provided the 10 T cell receptor beta chains below, sequenced in a study of cytomegalovirus exposure and HLA in healthy donors. The PCR employed 60 Vbeta primers together with 13 Jbeta primers. Sequencing was performed with immunoSEQ multiplex PCR; in TCRdb, only in-frame clones are kept and a portion is missing. This sample carries about 65,000 clones, 60% to 80% of them seen once, and the ten largest clones take about 3%. The sequencing sample was made of PBMCs. These receptors were collected from a girl aged 5 to 17 in good health and CMV-seropositive.

The rearrangement joins TRBV4-1 to TRBJ2-2; the match to TRBD2 covers 8 bases. Germline values: CDR1 MGHRA, CDR2 YSYEKL. This CDR3 is 16 amino acids long. Trimming removed 4 bases from V and 7 bases from J; junction bases left unmatched: 11. The CDR3 protein is CASSPLAARGHGELFF. CDR3 coding DNA: TGCGCCAGCAGCCCACTAGCGGCGCGGGGTCACGGGGAGCTGTTTTTT.

This chain connects TRBV5-6 to TRBJ2-6; unclear D gene. Germline values: CDR1 SGHDT, CDR2 YYEEEE. Trimming stripped 4 bases from V and 1 base from J, with 9 bases between. CDR3 length: 15 amino acids. The CDR3 bases are TGTGCCAGCAGCCCCGAGGATTCTGGGGCCAACGTCCTGACTTTC. Protein: CASSPEDSGANVLTF.

The V and J genes are TRBV4-1 and TRBJ1-2, with TRBD1 matching over 9 bases. Unmatched junction bases numbered 4, after V lost 4 bases and J lost 4 bases. Germline loops: CDR1 MGHRA, CDR2 YSYEKL. The CDR3 runs 14 residues. The CDR3 sequence is CASSLGQGPYGYTF. CDR3 bases: TGCGCCAGCAGCCTCGGACAGGGGCCCTATGGCTACACCTTC.

The rearrangement uses TRBV1 and TRBJ2-7; TRBD2 is the table's D call, not checked against the DNA. TRBV1 represents a pseudogene. The CDR3 consists of 13 residues. Written as DNA, the CDR3 is TGCACCAGCAGCCAACGAAGGGCCCGGGGGCAGTACTTC. Translating gives CTSSQRRARGQYF.

J is TRBJ1-6 and V is TRBV18; D unclear. Trimming took 3 bases from V and 1 from J, leaving 4 bases between them. The germline V gene encodes CDR1 KGHSH and CDR2 LQKENI. The CDR3 extends over 14 amino acids. The CDR3 bases are TGTGCCAGCTCACCGGAGTCCTATAATTCACCCCTCCACTTT. As protein: CASSPESYNSPLHF.

The chain carries TRBV28 and TRBJ2-2; TRBD1 might be the D (6 bases). Trimming took 3 bases from V and 4 from J, leaving 12 bases between them. The germline CDR1 and CDR2 sequences are MDHEN and SYDVKM. This CDR3 comprises 15 residues. For the CDR3, the DNA is TGTGCCAGCAGTTTGGGACAAATCCCCACCGGGGAGCTGTTTTTT. Translating it yields CASSLGQIPTGELFF.

The genes are TRBV7-2 and TRBJ2-7, with D maybe TRBD2 (6 bases). Per germline, CDR1 SGHTA and CDR2 FQGNSA. The CDR3 is 14 amino acids. Trimming cost V 7 bases and J 0 bases, with 13 bases left between them. CDR3 nucleotide sequence: TGTGCCAGCACCCAGCGGGCCCTCTCCTACGAGCAGTACTTC. Translation gives CASTQRALSYEQYF. Drawing the rest from reference TRBV7-2 and TRBJ2-7, the complete variable domain is GAGVSQSPSNKVTEKGKDVELRCDPISGHTALYWYRQSLGQGLEFLIYFQGNSAPDKSGLPSDRFSAERTGGSVSTLTIQRTQQEDSAVYLCASTQRALSYEQYFGPGTRLTVT.

There are a few counts of this clone. This CDR3 is CASSQDGTGQGGYTF. The CDR3 nucleotides read TGCGCCAGCAGCCAAGATGGTACAGGGCAAGGAGGCTACACCTTC. This chain links TRBV4-1 with TRBJ1-2, with a weak D call TRBD1 (6 bases). Between the trimmed V and J ends, which lost 0 bases and 8 bases, there was a span of 16 bases. The CDR3 loop spans 15 amino acids. Germline CDR1 reads MGHRA; CDR2 reads YSYEKL.

The chain carries TRBV29-1 and TRBJ2-3; D uncertain. Trimming cost V 0 bases and J 8 bases, with 9 bases left between them. This CDR3 has 12 amino acids. Germline V gives CDR1 SQVTM, CDR2 ANQGSEA. CDR3: CSVEDPPGTQYF. The CDR3 DNA follows: TGCAGCGTTGAAGACCCCCCGGGTACGCAGTATTTT.

The V gene is TRBV19, the J gene TRBJ2-1, with D perhaps matching TRBD2 (6 bases). CDR3 size: 15 residues. Germline V lookup: CDR1 LNHDA, CDR2 SQIVND (reference sequence). V was trimmed by 7 bases and J by 0 bases, leaving 13 bases between them. The CDR3 DNA follows: TGTGCCAGTAACGAGCGGGCGAGCTCCTACAATGAGCAGTTCTTC. Amino acids: CASNERASSYNEQFF.